The 10 T cell receptor beta chains presented below share a single source sample, sequenced in a study of T cells in Graves' hyperthyroidism and ophthalmopathy. Researchers took RNA transcripts and amplified the TCR beta CDR3 regions from them. HTBI primers were the set used in a first-round RT-PCR of the TCR CDR3. Each CDR3 protein gets one entry after TCRdb re-called the multiplex PCR reads with MiXCR. The sample contains 600,000 to 700,000 distinct CDR3 sequences, nearly 45% of which appear only once. Specimen: peripheral blood or thyroid tissue (not recorded which). Every receptor here comes from an adult man with Graves' disease, either hyperthyroidism or ophthalmopathy (not recorded which).

This rearrangement joins TRBV24-1 to TRBJ2-7; D perhaps matches TRBD1 (6 bases). V lost 9 bases to trimming and J lost 0 bases, with 8 bases between them. The V gene's germline CDR1 is KGHDR and CDR2 SFDVKD. CDR3 size: 12 residues. CDR3 nucleotide sequence: TGTGCCACCGGACAGCGCTCCTACGAGCAGTACTTC. Amino acids: CATGQRSYEQYF.

This clonotype was observed a handful of times. The chain couples TRBV19 to TRBJ2-2; 10 bases fit TRBD1. CDR1 is LNHDA and CDR2 is SQIVND in the germline V gene (reference sequence). The V and J ends lost 6 bases and 7 bases, in that order; junction bases with no gene match: 2. The CDR3 length is 13 residues. CDR3: CASRGQGIGELFF. CDR3 in DNA: TGTGCCAGTAGGGGACAGGGGATCGGGGAGCTGTTTTTT.

The gene calls are TRBV7-3 and TRBJ1-3; weak D call: TRBD1 (5 bases). From germline, CDR1 is SGHTA and CDR2 FQGTGA. The V gene lost 3 bases and the J gene lost 7 bases, with 16 bases spanning the gap. CDR3 length: 15 residues. CDR3 bases: TGTGCCAGCAGCTTGTCAGCAGGACAATTGAACACCATATATTTT. Its protein is CASSLSAGQLNTIYF. The variable domain in full, completed from reference TRBV7-3 and TRBJ1-3, reads GAGVSQTPSNKVTEKGKYVELRCDPISGHTALYWYRQSLGQGPEFLIYFQGTGAADDSGLPNDRFFAVRPEGSVSTLKIQRTERGDSAVYLCASSLSAGQLNTIYFGEGSWLTVV.

The rearrangement links TRBV7-4 to TRBJ2-7; 13 bases are shared with TRBD2. This CDR3 contains 16 residues. Unmatched junction bases numbered 9, after V lost 5 bases and J lost 5 bases. The germline V gene has CDR1 SGHVT and CDR2 SQSDAQ. CDR3 residues: CASSPLGTSGIHEQYF. The CDR3 coding sequence is TGTGCCAGCAGCCCCCTAGGGACTAGCGGGATCCACGAGCAGTACTTC.

V usage is TRBV19 and J usage is TRBJ1-3; D gene uncertain. Germline CDR1 reads LNHDA; CDR2 reads SQIVND (reference sequence). The CDR3 is 15 residues long. With 5 bases removed from V and 4 bases from J, the gap between germline ends came to 15 bases. In DNA form, the CDR3 reads TGTGCCAGTAGTTGGGTATCAAGCCGGGGAAACACCATATATTTT. Protein: CASSWVSSRGNTIYF.

The V call is TRBV29-1, the J call TRBJ2-2; 12 nucleotides align to TRBD2. The CDR3 has 15 residues. With V trimmed by 5 bases and J by 4 bases, 5 bases remained unmatched. CDR1 and CDR2 from the germline V gene are SQVTM and ANQGSEA. The CDR3 region has the DNA TGCAGCGTTCGGACTAGCGGGACGGGCACCGGGGAGCTGTTTTTT. Translating gives CSVRTSGTGTGELFF.

A word on this clonotype: The junction differs from germline at one of its ends, possibly a read error. The gene calls are TRBV2 and TRBJ1-1; D remains unclear. The CDR3 is made up of 13 amino acids. Germline V gene lookup returns CDR1 SNHLY and CDR2 FYNNEI. For the CDR3, the DNA is TGCGCCAGCAGCCAGACGCAGAACGCTGAAGCTTTCTTT. Amino acid sequence: CASSQTQNAEAFF.

In the case of this clonotype: A much more abundant neighbour one base away suggests this may be a read error. The chain couples TRBV2 to TRBJ1-6, with 8 bases lining up with TRBD1. Germline CDR1 and CDR2: SNHLY and FYNNEI. The CDR3 is 15 amino acids. J lost 6 bases, V lost 7 bases, and 8 bases had no gene match. This CDR3 reads CASILGQGANSPLHF. The CDR3 bases are TGTGCCAGCATCCTCGGACAGGGTGCTAATTCACCCCTCCACTTT.

The table lists this clonotype with a few counts. This rearrangement joins TRBV5-5 to TRBJ1-6; D perhaps matches TRBD1 (5 bases). The CDR3 consists of 15 residues. V gave up 4 bases and J gave up 7 bases, with 15 bases separating them. Per germline, CDR1 SGHKS and CDR2 YYEKEE (reference sequence). CDR3 in DNA: TGTGCCAGCAGCCAACCCCAGGGCGCCAATTCACCCCTCCACTTT. Translation gives CASSQPQGANSPLHF.

This clonotype was seen only a few times. CDR3 loop: CSARATGRETQYF. For the CDR3, the DNA is TGCAGTGCTAGAGCGACAGGGCGGGAGACCCAGTACTTC. V is TRBV20-1 and J is TRBJ2-7; 7 bases fit TRBD1. The J call may be wrong; the DNA end is better matched by TRBJ2-5. Germline V lookup: CDR1 DFQATT, CDR2 SNEGSKA (reference sequence). This CDR3 is built from 13 residues.